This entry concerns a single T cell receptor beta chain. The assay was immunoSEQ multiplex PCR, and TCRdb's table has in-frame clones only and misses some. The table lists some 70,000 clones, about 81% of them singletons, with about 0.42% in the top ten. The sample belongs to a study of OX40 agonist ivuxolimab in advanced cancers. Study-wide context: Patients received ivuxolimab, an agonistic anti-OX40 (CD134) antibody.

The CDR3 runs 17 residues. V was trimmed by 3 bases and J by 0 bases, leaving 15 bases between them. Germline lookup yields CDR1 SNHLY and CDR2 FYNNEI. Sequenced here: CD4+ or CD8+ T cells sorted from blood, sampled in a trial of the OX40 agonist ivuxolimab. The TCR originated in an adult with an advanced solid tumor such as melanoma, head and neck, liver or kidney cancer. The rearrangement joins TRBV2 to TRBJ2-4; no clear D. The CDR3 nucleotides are TGTGCCAGCAGTGAGAATCCGAACAGTCTAGCCAAAAACATTCAGTACTTC. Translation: CASSENPNSLAKNIQYF. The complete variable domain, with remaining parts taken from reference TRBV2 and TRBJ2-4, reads EPEVTQTPSHQVTQMGQEVILRCVPISNHLYFYWYRQILGQKVEFLVSFYNNEISEKSEIFDDQFSVERPDGSNFTLKIRSTKLEDSAMYFCASSENPNSLAKNIQYFGAGTRLSVL.